The TCR beta chain under discussion was sequenced for a study of blood T cell repertoires in COVID-19. Looking at the study overall: There were acute and convalescent COVID-19 samples, and they came from the United States, Italy and Spain. Sample material is recorded as cDNA or gDNA derived from T cells, B-cell-depleted T cells, or PBMCs.

The CDR3 totals 13 residues. V was shortened by 5 bases and J by 7 bases, with 12 bases between the two germline ends. CDR1 and CDR2 from the germline V gene are SGHTA and FQGNSA. In the source study's methods: For nucleated cells, counts were estimated from reference gene primer amplification. TCRdb's table, derived via immunoSEQ multiplex PCR, lists solely in-frame clones and lacks some. V and J calls and clone size are copied from that table; D and trimming were computed from the DNA. The profile shows about 69,000 clones, approximately 79% of them singletons. This chain connects TRBV7-2 to TRBJ1-5, with no clear D. This receptor was taken from a man aged 60-69 years with acute or convalescent COVID-19. Specimen: peripheral blood. The CDR3 sequence: CASSPDAGQPQHF. CDR3 in DNA: TGTGCCAGCAGCCCTGACGCGGGGCAGCCCCAGCATTTT.